One sample yielded the 7 T cell receptor beta chains listed below, sequenced in a study. From the 5' RACE reads, TCRdb called clonotypes with MiXCR, one entry per CDR3 protein. This sample carries about 62,000 distinct CDR3 sequences, more than 25% of them seen once, and the ten largest clones take roughly 2.1%. Sequenced input: tumor-infiltrating naive CD4+ T cells sorted from the breast tumor. Sample subset: naive CD4+ T cells, CD4+CD45RA+CD25-. The receptor source for this set is a female donor with breast cancer.

This clonotype occurred many times. This chain links TRBV7-9 with TRBJ2-3; D is perhaps TRBD1 (5 bases). The germline gives CDR1 SEHNR, CDR2 FQNEAQ (reference sequence). V lost 5 bases to trimming and J lost 4 bases, with 13 bases between them. The CDR3 has 14 amino acids. The CDR3 DNA reads TGTGCCAGCAGCGTGCGACAGAATTCAGATACGCAGTATTTT. Its translation is CASSVRQNSDTQYF.

The rearrangement links TRBV7-9 to TRBJ2-3, with no clear D. This CDR3 has 15 amino acids. Germline CDR1 SEHNR, CDR2 FQNEAQ (reference sequence). V was cut by 4 bases and J by 2 bases, with 13 bases left in between. CDR3 amino acids: CASSSIQRPTDTQYF. As DNA, the CDR3 is TGTGCCAGCAGCTCCATCCAAAGGCCCACAGATACGCAGTATTTT.

The chain combines TRBV9 with TRBJ2-1, with D uncertain. The CDR3 loop spans 16 amino acids. Germline V gives CDR1 SGDLS, CDR2 YYNGEE. Trimming shortened V by 0 bases and J by 6 bases, and 16 bases separated the two germline ends. CDR3 residues: CASSVAHPPSANEQFF. In DNA form, the CDR3 reads TGTGCCAGCAGCGTAGCTCACCCCCCTTCGGCCAATGAGCAGTTCTTC.

This clonotype was recorded a few times. This chain links TRBV7-2 with TRBJ1-6; D remains ambiguous. The ends were cut back, 2 bases at V and 8 bases at J, with 10 bases in the middle. Per the germline V gene, CDR1 is SGHTA and CDR2 is FQGNSA. The CDR3 consists of 14 residues. CDR3 sequence (DNA): TGTGCCAGCAGCTTATTAGGTTTAGATTCACCCCTCCACTTT. As protein: CASSLLGLDSPLHF.

This clonotype was recorded many times. The chain has TRBV6-1 and TRBJ2-5; D gene unclear. Germline V gene data show CDR1 as MNHNS and CDR2 as SASEGT. V was trimmed by 9 bases and J by 4 bases, leaving 12 bases between them. The CDR3 consists of 12 residues. This CDR3 is CASSWTSETQYF. Here the CDR3 DNA reads TGTGCCAGTTCGTGGACGTCAGAGACCCAGTACTTC.

The gene calls are TRBV12-3 or TRBV12-4 and TRBJ2-7; the D is unclear. The CDR3 is 13 residues long. V gave up 7 bases and J gave up 3 bases, with 13 bases separating them. CDR3: CASTTHAGYEQYF. In nucleotides, the CDR3 is TGTGCCAGCACCACTCATGCAGGCTACGAGCAGTACTTC.

This clonotype appeared a few times. DNA for the CDR3: TGTGCCAGCAGCGTCTTAGTTACCGGGGAGCTGTTTTTT. Translation gives CASSVLVTGELFF. The chain joins TRBV6-5 to TRBJ2-2; no firm D call. With 6 bases removed from V and 5 bases from J, the gap between germline ends came to 10 bases. The CDR3 consists of 13 residues. Germline CDR1 is MNHEY and CDR2 is SVGAGI.